This TCR beta chain was sequenced during a study of low-dose radiotherapy and immunotherapy resistance in tumors. Background on the study: A dose of 0.5 Gy per fraction was delivered to Cohort 1 every 2 weeks, for a total of 6.5 Gy.

Alpha- and beta-chain coverage of first-strand cDNA came from TRAV- and TRBV-specific primers. With a V-primer adapter and a constant-region primer, TCRs were amplified for approximately 20 PCR cycles. Isolated mRNA underwent amplification by in vitro transcription. In TCRdb, the reads were re-called with MiXCR into one record per CDR3 protein. Of 80,000 to 90,000 distinct CDR3 sequences listed, roughly a sixth are singletons. The CDR3 spans 16 residues. Between the trimmed V and J ends, which lost 8 bases and 2 bases, there was a span of 19 bases. Germline V gene lookup returns CDR1 MNHEY and CDR2 SVGEGT. The time point denotes: before trial treatment. The donors, trial participants, received nivolumab, ipilimumab, aspirin, low-dose cyclophosphamide and low-dose radiotherapy. All eligible patients presented with advanced solid tumors that contained no tumor-infiltrating lymphocytes. This clonotype showed up many times.

The rearrangement joins TRBV6-2 or TRBV6-3 to TRBJ2-1; D is perhaps TRBD2 (6 bases). Source: PBMCs, taken before treatment. The receptor was isolated from a male donor with prostate cancer. CDR3 nucleotide sequence: TGTGCCAGCCAGACCAGCGGGCCCTCCCCCTACAATGAGCAGTTCTTC. Protein product: CASQTSGPSPYNEQFF.